One sample yielded the 6 T cell receptor beta chains listed below, sequenced in a study of read filtering for tumor transcriptome and immune sequencing. This library used roughly 400 ng RNA and molecular barcoded adaptors spanning alpha/delta and beta/gamma chains. TCRdb fed the reads into MiXCR, producing one record per CDR3 protein. The table includes some 120,000 distinct CDR3 sequences, about an eighth detected once. Specimen: a population of CD138-negative cells sorted from bone marrow. All receptors come from a donor aged 40 or over with multiple myeloma.

This clonotype was counted only a few times. This could be a read error, since a much larger clone is one nucleotide away. The chain has TRBV27 and TRBJ2-7; 7 nucleotides match TRBD2. With V trimmed by 4 bases and J by 4 bases, 7 bases remained unmatched. The CDR3 loop spans 14 amino acids. Germline V gene sequence: CDR1 MNHEY, CDR2 SMNVEV (reference sequence). The CDR3 loop reads CASSSAGEGYEQYF. The CDR3 DNA is TGTGCCAGCAGTTCGGCGGGAGAGGGATACGAGCAGTACTTC.

This clonotype was counted ten times or more. The rearrangement joins TRBV29-1 to TRBJ2-5; no firm D call. This CDR3 region has 12 residues. The V gene lost 4 bases and the J gene lost 2 bases, with 8 bases spanning the gap. Germline values: CDR1 SQVTM, CDR2 ANQGSEA. The CDR3 loop reads CSVVLGQETQYF. CDR3 bases: TGCAGCGTTGTATTGGGGCAAGAGACCCAGTACTTC.

This clonotype was detected many times. The chain is built from TRBV9 and TRBJ2-1, with D hard to call. Germline V gene data show CDR1 as SGDLS and CDR2 as YYNGEE. The V end was cut by 0 bases, the J end by 8 bases, with 12 bases between. This CDR3 comprises 14 residues. In nucleotides, the CDR3 is TGTGCCAGCAGCGTAGCTCGAATCGGCGATGAGCAGTTCTTC. This translates into CASSVARIGDEQFF.

The gene calls are TRBV30 and TRBJ1-1; D not certain. The CDR3 runs to 15 residues. CDR1 and CDR2 (germline): GTSNPN, SVGIG (reference sequence). V shed 2 bases and J shed 0 bases, with 13 bases lying between them. CDR3 residues: CAWSTPRIMNTEAFF. As DNA, the CDR3 is TGTGCCTGGAGTACTCCACGTATCATGAACACTGAAGCTTTCTTT.

This clonotype was counted at least ten times. The chain joins TRBV9 to TRBJ1-1; D not certain. There are 16 residues in the CDR3. Trimming pared 0 bases from V and 1 base from J, leaving 13 bases between. Germline loops: CDR1 SGDLS, CDR2 YYNGEE. The chain's CDR3 is CASSVGAKPKNTEAFF. CDR3 nucleotides: TGTGCCAGCAGCGTAGGGGCAAAACCGAAGAACACTGAAGCTTTCTTT.

This clonotype was counted a single time. The chain couples TRBV5-1 to TRBJ2-7; 9 positions match TRBD1. The CDR3 spans 15 residues. The germline V gene encodes CDR1 SGHRS and CDR2 YFSETQ. J gave up 3 bases and V 4 bases, and 8 bases lay outside the gene matches. The DNA of the CDR3 is TGCGCCAGCAGCCTTACCCCGGGACAGGGCTACGAGCAGTACTTC. Translation: CASSLTPGQGYEQYF.